A selection of T cell receptor beta chains follows, all from one sample in a study of shared clonotypes between healthy human individuals. This table comes from immunoSEQ multiplex PCR, and its TCRdb copy is limited to in-frame clones, with some not included. The repertoire holds fewer than 850,000 clones, with 80% to 95% as singletons. The sequenced sample consisted of memory CD8+ T cells from PBMCs. The receptors originated from a young man in good health. Some clones in this sample may be carry-over from other donors' samples. Both conserved end residues are part of each CDR3. D genes are given only for firm matches. The size field is filled for only some rows; it gives once, few, many or a size class.

v_call: TRBV4-3
d_call: .
j_call: TRBJ2-3
clone_size: .
cdr3_aa: CASSQEIVLIPTDTQYF
cdr3_nt: TGCGCCAGCAGCCAAGAAATAGTACTCATCCCAACCGATACGCAGTATTTT

v_call: TRBV28
d_call: .
j_call: TRBJ2-7
clone_size: .
cdr3_aa: CASSRDSGSSGYEQYF
cdr3_nt: TGTGCCAGCAGTCGCGACTCCGGGAGCTCAGGCTACGAGCAGTACTTC

v_call: TRBV29-1
d_call: TRBD1
j_call: TRBJ2-1
clone_size: .
cdr3_aa: CSVSSDRGIINEQFF
cdr3_nt: TGCAGCGTTTCCTCGGACAGGGGGATAATCAATGAGCAGTTCTTC

v_call: TRBV7-9
d_call: TRBD1
j_call: TRBJ1-4
clone_size: .
cdr3_aa: CASSPGQGNEKLFF
cdr3_nt: TGTGCCAGCAGCCCAGGACAGGGCAATGAAAAACTGTTTTTT

v_call: TRBV19
d_call: .
j_call: TRBJ1-1
clone_size: .
cdr3_aa: CASSIWAGNTEAFF
cdr3_nt: TGTGCCAGTAGTATTTGGGCCGGTAACACTGAAGCTTTCTTT

v_call: TRBV2
d_call: .
j_call: TRBJ1-1
clone_size: .
cdr3_aa: CASSEVGGRPNTEAFF
cdr3_nt: TGTGCCAGCAGTGAAGTCGGGGGCAGGCCGAACACTGAAGCTTTCTTT

v_call: TRBV9
d_call: TRBD2
j_call: TRBJ2-1
clone_size: .
cdr3_aa: CASSGQVTSGRYDEQFF
cdr3_nt: TGTGCCAGCAGCGGACAAGTGACTAGCGGGAGATATGATGAGCAGTTCTTC

v_call: TRBV7-2
d_call: .
j_call: TRBJ1-1
clone_size: .
cdr3_aa: CASSLGRNTEAFF
cdr3_nt: TGTGCCAGCAGCTTAGGCAGGAACACTGAAGCTTTCTTT

v_call: TRBV27
d_call: TRBD1
j_call: TRBJ2-1
clone_size: .
cdr3_aa: CASSLGQPSSYNEQFF
cdr3_nt: TGTGCCAGCAGTTTGGGACAGCCAAGCTCCTACAATGAGCAGTTCTTC

v_call: TRBV19
d_call: .
j_call: TRBJ2-1
clone_size: .
cdr3_aa: CASRPDTRNNEQFF
cdr3_nt: TGTGCCAGTAGACCCGATACCCGGAACAATGAGCAGTTCTTC

v_call: TRBV19
d_call: .
j_call: TRBJ2-7
clone_size: .
cdr3_aa: CATQGRTSYEQYF
cdr3_nt: TGTGCCACTCAGGGTCGGACGTCCTACGAGCAGTACTTC

v_call: TRBV7-9
d_call: TRBD1
j_call: TRBJ1-4
clone_size: .
cdr3_aa: CASSPRDRSNEKLFF
cdr3_nt: TGTGCCAGCAGCCCCCGGGACAGAAGTAATGAAAAACTGTTTTTT

v_call: TRBV28
d_call: .
j_call: TRBJ2-7
clone_size: .
cdr3_aa: CASVNLVEGPGEQYF
cdr3_nt: TGTGCCAGCGTCAACTTAGTGGAGGGCCCTGGCGAGCAGTACTTC

v_call: TRBV28
d_call: TRBD1
j_call: TRBJ1-5
clone_size: .
cdr3_aa: CASSSGTGYEPQHF
cdr3_nt: TGTGCCAGCAGTTCTGGGACAGGGTACGAGCCCCAGCATTTT

v_call: TRBV13
d_call: TRBD1
j_call: TRBJ1-1
clone_size: .
cdr3_aa: CASSLEGTGGVGTEAFF
cdr3_nt: TGTGCCAGCAGCTTAGAAGGGACAGGGGGGGTAGGTACTGAAGCTTTCTTT

v_call: TRBV11-2
d_call: .
j_call: TRBJ1-1
clone_size: .
cdr3_aa: CASSLEGNTEAFF
cdr3_nt: TGTGCCAGCAGCTTAGAAGGTAACACTGAAGCTTTCTTT

v_call: TRBV19
d_call: TRBD1
j_call: TRBJ2-7
clone_size: .
cdr3_aa: CASSPGQGGEQYF
cdr3_nt: TGTGCCAGTAGTCCGGGACAGGGGGGCGAGCAGTACTTC

v_call: TRBV27
d_call: .
j_call: TRBJ2-7
clone_size: .
cdr3_aa: CASSLGIRYEQYF
cdr3_nt: TGTGCCAGCAGTTTAGGGATAAGGTACGAGCAGTACTTC

v_call: TRBV7-6
d_call: .
j_call: TRBJ2-7
clone_size: .
cdr3_aa: CASSFRRGPVSYEQYF
cdr3_nt: TGTGCCAGCAGCTTTCGAAGGGGCCCCGTCTCCTACGAGCAGTACTTC

v_call: TRBV6-5
d_call: .
j_call: TRBJ2-5
clone_size: .
cdr3_aa: CASSYGGGEGETQYF
cdr3_nt: TGTGCCAGCAGTTACGGAGGGGGCGAGGGTGAGACCCAGTACTTC

v_call: TRBV19
d_call: .
j_call: TRBJ1-1
clone_size: .
cdr3_aa: CASRFRGNTEAFF
cdr3_nt: TGTGCCAGTAGATTTAGGGGGAACACTGAAGCTTTCTTT

v_call: TRBV15
d_call: TRBD2
j_call: TRBJ2-7
clone_size: .
cdr3_aa: CATSIQAGPYEQYF
cdr3_nt: TGTGCCACCAGCATACAAGCGGGACCCTACGAGCAGTACTTC

v_call: TRBV4-1
d_call: TRBD2
j_call: TRBJ2-2
clone_size: .
cdr3_aa: CASSRGRTVNTGELFF
cdr3_nt: TGCGCCAGCAGCCGCGGGAGGACGGTGAACACCGGGGAGCTGTTTTTT

v_call: TRBV11-2
d_call: TRBD2
j_call: TRBJ2-7
clone_size: .
cdr3_aa: CASGTGTSGSPQYF
cdr3_nt: TGTGCCAGCGGCACCGGGACTAGCGGGAGCCCTCAGTACTTC

v_call: TRBV7-9
d_call: .
j_call: TRBJ1-5
clone_size: few
cdr3_aa: CASSLGPGNQPQHF
cdr3_nt: TGTGCCAGCAGCTTAGGACCAGGAAATCAGCCCCAGCATTTT

v_call: TRBV10-1
d_call: .
j_call: TRBJ1-5
clone_size: .
cdr3_aa: CASSEVRDQPQHF
cdr3_nt: TGCGCCAGCAGTGAAGTCCGGGATCAGCCCCAGCATTTT

v_call: TRBV10-3
d_call: .
j_call: TRBJ1-5
clone_size: .
cdr3_aa: CAIRDGNQPQHF
cdr3_nt: TGTGCCATCCGGGACGGCAATCAGCCCCAGCATTTT

v_call: TRBV7-6
d_call: TRBD2
j_call: TRBJ2-3
clone_size: .
cdr3_aa: CASSDRLAGKYF
cdr3_nt: TGTGCCAGCAGCGACCGACTAGCGGGAAAGTATTTT

v_call: TRBV27
d_call: .
j_call: TRBJ2-7
clone_size: .
cdr3_aa: CASSLSPTHEQYF
cdr3_nt: TGTGCCAGCAGTTTATCCCCCACTCACGAGCAGTACTTC

v_call: TRBV7-9
d_call: .
j_call: TRBJ2-7
clone_size: .
cdr3_aa: CASSVSSYEQYF
cdr3_nt: TGTGCCAGCAGCGTCTCCTCCTACGAGCAGTACTTC

v_call: TRBV7-9
d_call: .
j_call: TRBJ1-3
clone_size: .
cdr3_aa: CASSLRGQDSGNTIYF
cdr3_nt: TGTGCCAGCAGCCTCCGTGGGCAGGACTCTGGAAACACCATATATTTT

v_call: TRBV7-6
d_call: TRBD2
j_call: TRBJ2-7
clone_size: .
cdr3_aa: CASSPNDYREGSYEQYF
cdr3_nt: TGTGCCAGCAGCCCGAACGATTATCGGGAGGGCTCCTACGAGCAGTACTTC

v_call: TRBV27
d_call: .
j_call: TRBJ2-1
clone_size: .
cdr3_aa: CASRRDRYNEQFF
cdr3_nt: TGTGCCAGCAGGCGGGACAGATACAATGAGCAGTTCTTC

v_call: TRBV28
d_call: .
j_call: TRBJ1-2
clone_size: .
cdr3_aa: CASSPALFYTF
cdr3_nt: TGTGCCAGCAGTCCCGCTCTCTTCTACACCTTC

v_call: TRBV5-1
d_call: .
j_call: TRBJ2-5
clone_size: .
cdr3_aa: CASSLGWDRKETQYF
cdr3_nt: TGCGCCAGCAGCTTGGGCTGGGACCGAAAAGAGACCCAGTACTTC

v_call: TRBV28
d_call: .
j_call: TRBJ1-4
clone_size: .
cdr3_aa: CASSGPSNEKLFF
cdr3_nt: TGTGCCAGCTCGGGACCGAGTAATGAAAAACTGTTTTTT